These 32 T cell receptor beta chains share one sample of origin, sequenced in a study of T-cell memory formation after mild COVID-19. TCRdb fed the 5' RACE reads into MiXCR, producing one record per CDR3 protein. In the table there are 300,000 to 400,000 distinct CDR3 sequences, 10% to 15% of which are singletons. Sequencing was done on a sample of PBMCs or a T cell subset sorted from them (not recorded which). The receptor set was obtained from a man between 18 and 35 years old who had mild COVID-19 (a few samples of this study predate the infection). Cell type and time point are not known.

This clonotype was seen more than once but under ten times. This chain joins TRBV5-4 and TRBJ2-4; D is ambiguous. Germline loops: CDR1 SGHNT, CDR2 YYREEE (reference sequence). Between the trimmed V and J ends, which lost 0 bases and 10 bases, there was a span of 14 bases. This CDR3 comprises 14 residues. In nucleotides, the CDR3 is TGTGCCAGCAGCTTGGGGCTAGACACTTCTATTCAGTACTTC. This gives the protein CASSLGLDTSIQYF. The whole variable domain, remainder taken from reference TRBV5-4 and TRBJ2-4, is ETGVTQSPTHLIKTRGQQVTLRCSSQSGHNTVSWYQQALGQGPQFIFQYYREEENGRGNFPPRFSGLQFPNYSSELNVNALELDDSALYLCASSLGLDTSIQYFGAGTRLSVL.

This clonotype has a handful of counts. The chain carries TRBV15 and TRBJ2-3; 12 bases align to TRBD1. Per the germline V gene, CDR1 is LNHNV and CDR2 is YYDKDF (reference sequence). The CDR3 runs 14 residues. Unmatched junction bases numbered 0, after V lost 1 base and J lost 7 bases. CDR3: CATSRGDRGHTQYF. For the CDR3, the DNA is TGTGCCACCAGCAGAGGGGACAGGGGGCATACGCAGTATTTT.

The table lists this clonotype with a few counts. The rearrangement uses TRBV7-2 and TRBJ2-5; TRBD2 matches 9 bases. Trimming at V came to 5 bases and at J to 4 bases, leaving 11 bases not matched to a gene. The V gene's germline CDR1 is SGHTA and CDR2 FQGNSA. CDR3 length equals 16 residues. The CDR3 region has the DNA TGTGCCAGCAGCCCAATGAGCGGGGGGCTCGGAGAGACCCAGTACTTC. Translating it yields CASSPMSGGLGETQYF.

The rearrangement uses TRBV7-9 and TRBJ2-3; 9 nucleotides align to TRBD1. J lost 0 bases, V lost 2 bases, and 12 bases had no gene match. The CDR3 length is 19 residues. In germline, CDR1 is SEHNR, CDR2 FQNEAQ (reference sequence). The CDR3 sequence is CASSLRDRARKSSTDTQYF. For the CDR3, the DNA is TGTGCCAGCAGCTTACGGGACAGGGCCCGAAAATCTAGCACAGATACGCAGTATTTT.

The CDR3 DNA follows: TGTGCCAGCAGGGACACCGATTCCTATAATTCACCCCTCCACTTT. The encoded protein is CASRDTDSYNSPLHF. The V and J genes are TRBV2 and TRBJ1-6, with D maybe TRBD1 (5 bases). Trimming removed 6 bases from V and 1 base from J, with 10 bases in between. Germline loops: CDR1 SNHLY, CDR2 FYNNEI. The CDR3 covers 15 residues. The variable domain in full, completed from reference TRBV2 and TRBJ1-6, reads EPEVTQTPSHQVTQMGQEVILRCVPISNHLYFYWYRQILGQKVEFLVSFYNNEISEKSEIFDDQFSVERPDGSNFTLKIRSTKLEDSAMYFCASRDTDSYNSPLHFGNGTRLTVT.

This clonotype was counted at least ten times. The rearrangement joins TRBV27 to TRBJ2-7, with D possibly matching TRBD1 (5 bases). Germline V gives CDR1 MNHEY, CDR2 SMNVEV (reference sequence). V lost 6 bases to trimming and J lost 2 bases, with 11 bases between them. The CDR3 extends over 13 amino acids. The chain's CDR3 is CASSLQGTYEQYF. CDR3 bases: TGTGCCAGCAGCCTTCAGGGTACCTACGAGCAGTACTTC.

J is TRBJ1-5 and V is TRBV6-2 or TRBV6-3; no clear D gene. The CDR3 totals 16 residues. Germline CDR1 and CDR2: MNHEY and SVGEGT. The V end lost 2 bases, the J end lost 0 bases, and 11 bases lay between the germline ends. CDR3 sequence reads: CASSYLSWDSNQPQHF. The CDR3 DNA follows: TGTGCCAGCAGTTACCTATCATGGGATAGCAATCAGCCCCAGCATTTT.

This clonotype was detected a few times. The rearrangement uses TRBV12-3 or TRBV12-4 and TRBJ1-2; 7 nucleotides line up with TRBD1. This CDR3 spans 14 amino acids. V shed 3 bases and J 8 bases; nucleotides not matched to a gene: 9. CDR3 in amino acids: CASSFDDRVRGYTF. The CDR3 nucleotides are TGTGCCAGCAGTTTCGACGACAGGGTCCGCGGCTACACCTTC.

The chain couples TRBV18 to TRBJ2-3; D possibly corresponds to TRBD2 (6 bases). This CDR3 is 15 amino acids long. Trimming removed 0 bases at V and 4 bases at J, with 11 bases between. Germline V gene lookup returns CDR1 KGHSH and CDR2 LQKENI. The CDR3 bases are TGTGCCAGCTCACCACCGAGGGGAGGCCCAGATACGCAGTATTTT. This codes for CASSPPRGGPDTQYF.

The genes are TRBV5-4 and TRBJ1-4, with a tentative D call TRBD1 (6 bases). Germline CDR1 reads SGHNT; CDR2 reads YYREEE (reference sequence). Trimming stripped 4 bases from V and 7 bases from J, with 14 bases between. The length of the CDR3 is 14 residues. CDR3 nucleotide sequence: TGTGCCAGCAGCCCGGTGGGGGGCGGTGAAAAACTGTTTTTT. Translation: CASSPVGGGEKLFF.

The V call is TRBV20-1, the J call TRBJ1-2, with D uncertain. This CDR3 is 15 amino acids long. The V and J ends lost 1 base and 5 bases respectively, with 17 bases between them. Germline assignment: CDR1 DFQATT and CDR2 SNEGSKA (reference sequence). CDR3 nucleotides: TGCAGTGCTAGAGGCCCCGGGCCTCCCCCATATGGCTACACCTTC. Protein product: CSARGPGPPPYGYTF.

This CDR3 reads CSATLQGMDGYTF. The CDR3, as DNA: TGCAGTGCTACCCTACAGGGGATGGATGGCTACACCTTC. This chain connects TRBV20-1 to TRBJ1-2; 7 bases are a match to TRBD1. The CDR3 contains 13 residues. CDR1 is DFQATT, CDR2 SNEGSKA, per germline (reference sequence). Germline trimming cut 4 bases from V and 6 bases from J; bases unmatched to any gene: 8.

This sequence joins TRBV20-1 and TRBJ1-4; D not resolved. Trimming removed 4 bases at V and 8 bases at J, with 17 bases between. CDR3 size: 14 residues. Germline CDR1 DFQATT, CDR2 SNEGSKA (reference sequence). The CDR3, as DNA: TGCAGTGCTACCTTCCGGAGCGGCGGGGAAAAACTGTTTTTT. Amino acids: CSATFRSGGEKLFF.

This chain links TRBV7-6 with TRBJ2-6; TRBD1 is a possible D gene (6 bases). The CDR3 has 18 residues. Germline V gene data show CDR1 as SGHVS and CDR2 as FNYEAQ. Trimming took off 5 bases at V and 0 bases at J, with 17 bases between the two ends. The CDR3 coding sequence is TGTGCCAGCAGCAGCCTCGGACAGCGAAACTCTGGGGCCAACGTCCTGACTTTC. Its protein product is CASSSLGQRNSGANVLTF. The whole variable domain, filled in from reference TRBV7-6 and TRBJ2-6, reads GAGVSQSPRYKVTKRGQDVALRCDPISGHVSLYWYRQALGQGPEFLTYFNYEAQQDKSGLPNDRFSAERPEGSISTLTIQRTEQRDSAMYRCASSSLGQRNSGANVLTFGAGSRLTVL.

This chain joins TRBV7-2 and TRBJ1-6; D is perhaps TRBD1 (6 bases). The CDR3 covers 14 residues. V dropped 1 base and J dropped 12 bases, with 13 bases sitting between them. Per the germline V gene, CDR1 is SGHTA and CDR2 is FQGNSA. In DNA, the CDR3 is TGTGCCAGCAGCTTAGAGAGGGGGATATTACCCCTCCACTTT. It encodes CASSLERGILPLHF.

V usage is TRBV7-8 and J usage is TRBJ2-1; 13 bases align to TRBD2. The CDR3 is made up of 17 amino acids. V gave up 5 bases and J gave up 3 bases; unmatched junction bases: 7. Germline CDR1 and CDR2: SGHVS and FQNEAQ. CDR3 residues: CASSPLRTSGGYNEQFF. The DNA of the CDR3 is TGTGCCAGCAGCCCCTTACGGACTAGCGGGGGCTACAATGAGCAGTTCTTC.

This clonotype was detected many times. The chain uses TRBV4-1 and TRBJ1-6; D perhaps matches TRBD1 (5 bases). The CDR3 is 17 amino acids. V was pared by 1 base and J by 7 bases, with 17 bases between. Germline lookup yields CDR1 MGHRA and CDR2 YSYEKL. The CDR3 DNA follows: TGCGCCAGCAGCCAAGCTAGATTAGGGGCGGGAAATTCACCCCTCCACTTT. Translation: CASSQARLGAGNSPLHF.

In its sample, this clonotype was seen a few times. J is TRBJ2-1 and V is TRBV20-1, with 10 bases matching TRBD1. Germline V CDR1 and CDR2: DFQATT, SNEGSKA (reference sequence). V was clipped by 3 bases and J by 8 bases; unmatched bases: 7. The CDR3 is 14 amino acids. CDR3 coding DNA: TGCAGTGCTAGGGGGACAGGGGTATTGGATGAGCAGTTCTTC. This encodes CSARGTGVLDEQFF.

This chain uses TRBV4-1 with TRBJ2-7; the match to TRBD2 covers 13 bases. The V gene end was trimmed by 4 bases and the J gene end by 1 base; junction bases not matched to a gene: 4. Germline V lookup: CDR1 MGHRA, CDR2 YSYEKL. The CDR3 has 16 residues. The CDR3 protein is CASSRLAGGSSYEQYF. CDR3 nucleotides: TGCGCCAGCAGCCGACTAGCGGGGGGATCTTCCTACGAGCAGTACTTC.

CDR3 coding DNA: TGTGCCAGCAGACGCACCCCCCCGGAAAGAGTGGTGACAGATACGCAGTATTTT. Translation gives CASRRTPPERVVTDTQYF. The rearrangement uses TRBV6-5 and TRBJ2-3; D ambiguous. This CDR3 is built from 18 residues. V lost 6 bases to trimming and J lost 3 bases, with 25 bases between them. The germline gives CDR1 MNHEY, CDR2 SVGAGI.

There are a few counts of this clonotype. CDR3 in amino acids: CASSFLRGRGTGELFF. In DNA form, the CDR3 reads TGTGCCAGCAGCTTTCTTCGGGGGCGAGGGACCGGGGAGCTGTTTTTT. The gene calls are TRBV7-2 and TRBJ2-2; TRBD1 or TRBD2 may be the D gene (6 bases each). Trimming pared 3 bases from V and 5 bases from J, leaving 16 bases between. Germline V lookup: CDR1 SGHTA, CDR2 FQGNSA. The CDR3 covers 16 residues.

CDR3 sequence reads: CASRPHAVPGNIQYF. The CDR3 coding sequence is TGTGCCAGCAGACCCCACGCGGTACCTGGAAACATTCAGTACTTC. The rearrangement joins TRBV28 to TRBJ2-4; D is uncertain. CDR1 MDHEN and CDR2 SYDVKM come from the germline V gene. The CDR3 covers 15 residues. V was clipped by 6 bases and J by 6 bases, with 18 bases between them.

The chain couples TRBV5-5 to TRBJ1-5; D is uncertain. Germline CDR1 is SGHKS and CDR2 is YYEKEE (reference sequence). The CDR3 is made up of 15 amino acids. The V and J ends lost 0 bases and 5 bases respectively, with 12 bases between them. CDR3 nucleotide sequence: TGTGCCAGCAGCTTGGAAGCAGACTTCTATCAGCCCCAGCATTTT. Translating it yields CASSLEADFYQPQHF.

This clonotype occurred many times. The chain joins TRBV4-3 to TRBJ2-2, with 7 bases fitting TRBD2. Per the germline V gene, CDR1 is LGHNA and CDR2 is YSLEER. Trimming cost V 0 bases and J 4 bases; bases outside gene matches: 8. The CDR3 totals 17 residues. Written as DNA, the CDR3 is TGCGCCAGCAGCCAAGATAGGGGACTAAGAAGCACCGGGGAGCTGTTTTTT. It translates to CASSQDRGLRSTGELFF.

V usage is TRBV10-3 and J usage is TRBJ2-5, with no clear D. The CDR3 length is 14 residues. The V end lost 7 bases, the J end lost 5 bases, and 17 bases lay between the germline ends. Germline V CDR1 and CDR2: ENHRY, SYGVKD. CDR3 sequence: CAIMNPGQRETQYF. DNA for the CDR3: TGTGCCATCATGAACCCGGGCCAGAGGGAGACCCAGTACTTC.

The chain couples TRBV6-6 to TRBJ2-3; TRBD1 agrees at 8 bases. Germline assignment: CDR1 MNHNY and CDR2 SVGAGI (reference sequence). CDR3 size: 11 residues. With V trimmed by 4 bases and J by 14 bases, 5 bases remained unmatched. CDR3 loop: CASSSGTGPYF. For the CDR3, the DNA is TGTGCCAGCAGTTCCGGGACAGGCCCGTATTTT.

V gene TRBV25-1 combines with J gene TRBJ2-5; tentative D call: TRBD2 (5 bases). The CDR3 contains 15 residues. Germline values: CDR1 MGHDK, CDR2 SYGVNS. V was cut by 5 bases and J by 1 base, with 14 bases left in between. CDR3 sequence (DNA): TGTGCCAGCAGTCTTCTCGACTATGCCCAAGAGACCCAGTACTTC. Encoded protein: CASSLLDYAQETQYF.

The rearrangement joins TRBV11-2 to TRBJ2-1; D unclear. Germline CDR1 and CDR2: SGHAT and FQNNGV. This CDR3 is 14 amino acids long. V lost 6 bases to trimming and J lost 5 bases, with 14 bases between them. CDR3 loop: CASSPTTPNNEQFF. The CDR3 nucleotides are TGTGCCAGCAGTCCAACGACACCAAACAATGAGCAGTTCTTC.

This clonotype was seen a handful of times. V gene TRBV6-2 or TRBV6-3 combines with J gene TRBJ2-5; a weak D match, TRBD2 (6 bases). In germline, CDR1 is MNHEY, CDR2 SVGEGT. CDR3 length: 13 residues. V was shortened by 4 bases and J by 5 bases, with 11 bases between the two germline ends. CDR3 region: CASSWAGFETQYF. DNA for the CDR3: TGTGCCAGCAGTTGGGCGGGGTTCGAGACCCAGTACTTC.

The chain joins TRBV20-1 to TRBJ2-7; TRBD1 aligns across 8 bases. V shed 6 bases, J shed 3 bases, and the junction held 10 bases outside the gene matches. The CDR3 extends over 14 amino acids. Germline V lookup: CDR1 DFQATT, CDR2 SNEGSKA (reference sequence). The CDR3 region has the DNA TGCAGTGCAAAGGACAGGGTGATTGGCTACGAGCAGTACTTC. This sequence encodes CSAKDRVIGYEQYF.

This chain links TRBV18 with TRBJ2-2; D might be TRBD1 (5 bases). The germline V gene encodes CDR1 KGHSH and CDR2 LQKENI. The V end was cut by 3 bases, the J end by 3 bases, with 8 bases between. This CDR3 region has 14 residues. For the CDR3, the DNA is TGTGCCAGCTCACCTCTACAGGACACCGGGGAGCTGTTTTTT. Translating gives CASSPLQDTGELFF. The variable domain in full, completed from reference TRBV18 and TRBJ2-2, reads NAGVMQNPRHLVRRRGQEARLRCSPMKGHSHVYWYRQLPEEGLKFMVYLQKENIIDESGMPKERFSAEFPKEGPSILRIQQVVRGDSAAYFCASSPLQDTGELFFGEGSRLTVL.

This clonotype was seen more than once but under ten times. This chain joins TRBV29-1 and TRBJ2-1; D uncertain. The ends were cut back, 3 bases at V and 8 bases at J, with 8 bases in the middle. CDR1 and CDR2 from the germline V gene are SQVTM and ANQGSEA. The CDR3 spans 11 residues. CDR3 nucleotides: TGCAGCGTTGATAATACAGATGAGCAGTTCTTC. It specifies CSVDNTDEQFF.